This is a list of T cell receptor beta chains from one sample in a study of blood T cell repertoires in COVID-19. Sequencing used immunoSEQ multiplex PCR; TCRdb keeps in-frame clones, though not all of them. The sample includes around 300,000 clones, around 90% seen only once; the top ten take about 3%. The source material was PBMCs or T cells enriched from blood (not recorded which). These receptors were taken from a woman aged 50 to 60 who had recovered from COVID-19. CDR3s include the opening cysteine and the closing phenylalanine or tryptophan. The order of the fields is J gene, D gene, clone size, V gene, CDR3 length, CDR3 protein, CDR3 DNA. The D gene is left open where the match is weak. Size is omitted from some rows. Given values are once, few, many or a class for expanded clones.

j_gene: TRBJ2-3; d_gene: TRBD2; abundance: .; v_gene: TRBV7-3; len: 15; CDR3aa: CASSLAGAGTDTQYF; CDR3nt: TGTGCCAGCAGCTTGGCGGGAGCTGGCACAGATACGCAGTATTTT
j_gene: TRBJ2-7; d_gene: TRBD2; abundance: .; v_gene: TRBV6-1; len: 16; CDR3aa: CASSGGTSGGVYEQYF; CDR3nt: TGTGCCAGCAGTGGCGGTACTAGCGGAGGGGTCTACGAGCAGTACTTC
j_gene: TRBJ1-3; d_gene: TRBD1; abundance: .; v_gene: TRBV19; len: 14; CDR3aa: CATGQGNSGNTIYF; CDR3nt: TGTGCCACCGGACAGGGGAACTCTGGAAACACCATATATTTT
j_gene: TRBJ2-7; d_gene: .; abundance: .; v_gene: TRBV5-1; len: 20; CDR3aa: CASSIPRASAMRNGGYEQYF; CDR3nt: TGCGCCAGCAGCATCCCTCGGGCTAGCGCGATGAGAAACGGTGGGTACGAGCAGTACTTC
j_gene: TRBJ2-3; d_gene: TRBD2; abundance: .; v_gene: TRBV27; len: 16; CDR3aa: CASSLYGRPSTDTQYF; CDR3nt: TGTGCCAGCAGTTTATACGGGAGGCCAAGCACAGATACGCAGTATTTT
j_gene: TRBJ2-3; d_gene: .; abundance: few; v_gene: TRBV24-1; len: 16; CDR3aa: CATSDPLYSSTDTQYF; CDR3nt: TGTGCCACCAGTGACCCTCTCTACTCTAGCACAGATACGCAGTATTTT
j_gene: TRBJ1-5; d_gene: .; abundance: .; v_gene: TRBV19; len: 15; CDR3aa: CASSIGGGRNQPQHF; CDR3nt: TGTGCCAGTAGTATAGGGGGGGGCCGCAATCAGCCCCAGCATTTT
j_gene: TRBJ1-1; d_gene: TRBD1; abundance: .; v_gene: TRBV6-2/TRBV6-3; len: 15; CDR3aa: CASSPMRTGATEAFF; CDR3nt: TGTGCCAGCAGTCCAATGAGGACAGGGGCCACTGAAGCTTTCTTT
j_gene: TRBJ1-5; d_gene: .; abundance: few; v_gene: TRBV24-1; len: 17; CDR3aa: CATSEGLRGRAGQPQHF; CDR3nt: TGTGCCACCAGTGAGGGCCTGCGGGGAAGGGCCGGGCAGCCCCAGCATTTT
j_gene: TRBJ2-7; d_gene: TRBD1; abundance: .; v_gene: TRBV19; len: 15; CDR3aa: CASSTPGTGVYEQYF; CDR3nt: TGTGCCAGTAGTACCCCCGGGACAGGGGTCTACGAGCAGTACTTC
j_gene: TRBJ2-5; d_gene: .; abundance: .; v_gene: TRBV3-1/TRBV3-2; len: 15; CDR3aa: CASSQDLSDGQTQYF; CDR3nt: TGTGCCAGCAGCCAAGATCTGAGTGATGGGCAGACCCAGTACTTC
j_gene: TRBJ2-1; d_gene: .; abundance: .; v_gene: TRBV7-8; len: 14; CDR3aa: CASSPRETSNEQFF; CDR3nt: TGTGCCAGCAGCCCGAGGGAGACTTCCAATGAGCAGTTCTTC
j_gene: TRBJ1-5; d_gene: .; abundance: .; v_gene: TRBV28; len: 15; CDR3aa: CASRGWGSANQPQHF; CDR3nt: TGTGCCAGCAGGGGGTGGGGCAGCGCTAATCAGCCCCAGCATTTT
j_gene: TRBJ2-7; d_gene: .; abundance: .; v_gene: TRBV5-1; len: 16; CDR3aa: CASSSLITGNPYEQYF; CDR3nt: TGCGCCAGCAGCTCCCTAATAACAGGGAACCCCTACGAGCAGTACTTC
j_gene: TRBJ2-7; d_gene: TRBD1; abundance: .; v_gene: TRBV18; len: 15; CDR3aa: CASSPLTTGTYEQYF; CDR3nt: TGTGCCAGCTCACCCTTAACGACAGGGACCTACGAGCAGTACTTC
j_gene: TRBJ1-1; d_gene: TRBD1; abundance: .; v_gene: TRBV2; len: 12; CDR3aa: CASRQGNTEAFF; CDR3nt: TGTGCCAGCCGACAGGGGAACACTGAAGCTTTCTTT
j_gene: TRBJ1-6; d_gene: .; abundance: .; v_gene: TRBV2; len: 13; CDR3aa: CAITGQNNSPLHF; CDR3nt: TGTGCCATCACAGGGCAGAATAATTCACCCCTCCACTTT
j_gene: TRBJ1-1; d_gene: TRBD1; abundance: .; v_gene: TRBV11-2; len: 15; CDR3aa: CASSVPGTGGTEAFF; CDR3nt: TGTGCCAGCAGCGTTCCCGGGACAGGGGGCACTGAAGCTTTCTTT
j_gene: TRBJ2-1; d_gene: .; abundance: .; v_gene: TRBV27; len: 16; CDR3aa: CASIRTTASSYNEQFF; CDR3nt: TGTGCCAGCATACGAACCACAGCCAGCTCCTACAATGAGCAGTTCTTC
j_gene: TRBJ2-7; d_gene: .; abundance: .; v_gene: TRBV29-1; len: 12; CDR3aa: CSVDQQGSEQYF; CDR3nt: TGCAGCGTTGACCAACAGGGAAGCGAGCAGTACTTC
j_gene: TRBJ1-2; d_gene: TRBD1; abundance: .; v_gene: TRBV28; len: 17; CDR3aa: CASSLRAGGLIGYGYTF; CDR3nt: TGTGCCAGCAGTTTAAGGGCAGGGGGCTTGATTGGCTATGGCTACACCTTC
j_gene: TRBJ2-1; d_gene: TRBD2; abundance: .; v_gene: TRBV7-2; len: 18; CDR3aa: CASSLALFGLAGGNEQFF; CDR3nt: TGTGCCAGCAGCTTAGCGCTCTTCGGACTAGCGGGAGGCAATGAGCAGTTCTTC
j_gene: TRBJ2-1; d_gene: TRBD1; abundance: once; v_gene: TRBV11-2; len: 15; CDR3aa: CASSTQTGGGNEQFF; CDR3nt: TGTGCCAGCAGCACTCAGACAGGGGGGGGAAATGAGCAGTTCTTC
j_gene: TRBJ1-4; d_gene: .; abundance: once; v_gene: TRBV3-1/TRBV3-2; len: 21; CDR3aa: CASSQEIVGVGGWTTNEKLFF; CDR3nt: TGTGCCAGCAGCCAAGAGATAGTAGGAGTCGGGGGGTGGACAACTAATGAAAAACTGTTTTTT
j_gene: TRBJ2-1; d_gene: TRBD2; abundance: .; v_gene: TRBV27; len: 16; CDR3aa: CASSLRGLSSLNEQFF; CDR3nt: TGTGCCAGCAGTCTAAGGGGACTATCCAGCCTGAATGAGCAGTTCTTC
j_gene: TRBJ2-1; d_gene: TRBD1; abundance: .; v_gene: TRBV5-5; len: 14; CDR3aa: CASSLGGAVNEQFF; CDR3nt: TGTGCCAGCAGCTTAGGGGGCGCGGTCAATGAGCAGTTCTTC
j_gene: TRBJ1-2; d_gene: .; abundance: .; v_gene: TRBV18; len: 12; CDR3aa: CASSPPGGSYTF; CDR3nt: TGTGCCAGCTCACCACCGGGAGGGAGCTACACCTTC
j_gene: TRBJ2-1; d_gene: .; abundance: .; v_gene: TRBV28; len: 14; CDR3aa: CASSPTGSYNEQFF; CDR3nt: TGTGCCAGCAGTCCGACGGGCTCCTACAATGAGCAGTTCTTC
j_gene: TRBJ2-1; d_gene: .; abundance: .; v_gene: TRBV28; len: 17; CDR3aa: CASSPIPLAAWVDEQFF; CDR3nt: TGTGCCAGCAGTCCGATCCCACTAGCCGCTTGGGTGGATGAGCAGTTCTTC
j_gene: TRBJ1-5; d_gene: .; abundance: .; v_gene: TRBV5-4; len: 13; CDR3aa: CASSREGNQPQHF; CDR3nt: TGTGCCAGCAGCCGCGAAGGCAATCAGCCCCAGCATTTT
j_gene: TRBJ2-5; d_gene: TRBD1; abundance: once; v_gene: TRBV18; len: 20; CDR3aa: CASSPRVADRVRPPQETQYF; CDR3nt: TGTGCCAGCTCACCACGGGTGGCGGACAGGGTGCGGCCTCCCCAAGAGACCCAGTACTTC